Below, 30 T cell receptor beta chains from the same sample are listed, as sequenced in a study of spatial heterogeneity in lung cancer (dated by TCRdb to the late 2010s). The sample's time point, from its label and the paper: sample taken at primary tumor resection. For TCR sequencing, whole RNA was extracted from tumor and nontumor lung tissue, or from cryopreserved PBMC samples, and no cell sorting was done. Libraries came from 5' RACE. Sequenced using a NextSeq 500. TCRdb passed the public sequencing reads through fastp at Q25 and MiXCR, retaining productive beta sequences. All rows with the same CDR3 protein become a single entry with the most common DNA and genes. This sample has approximately 38,000 distinct CDR3 sequences in its table, and less than 6% of those were observed once. The biggest ten clones account for roughly 12% of the sample. Sample: PBMCs, taken at surgery. Receptors were obtained from a male donor with early-stage non-small cell lung cancer.

This clonotype was picked up many times. One end of the junction is discordant with germline, which a read error may explain. The gene calls are TRBV13 and TRBJ1-4; D is uncertain. From germline, CDR1 is PRHDT and CDR2 FYEKMQ (reference sequence). This CDR3 comprises 14 residues. The CDR3 DNA reads TGCGGAGGATCTGGGTCATCAACTAATGAAAAACTGTTTTTT. Translation: CGGSGSSTNEKLFF.

This clonotype was recorded many times. J is TRBJ2-3 and V is TRBV7-3; a possible D gene is TRBD2 (6 bases). The CDR3 extends over 16 amino acids. Germline V gives CDR1 SGHTA, CDR2 FQGTGA. Trimming left V 2 bases short and J 4 bases short, with 16 bases between. CDR3 DNA: TGTGCCAGCAGCTTAGGGGACTCCATCTCGGCAGATACGCAGTATTTT. It is translated as CASSLGDSISADTQYF.

The V and J genes are TRBV29-1 and TRBJ1-2, with 7 bases aligning to TRBD1. CDR3 size: 15 residues. The germline CDR1 and CDR2 sequences are SQVTM and ANQGSEA. Germline trimming cut 0 bases from V and 0 bases from J; bases unmatched to any gene: 4. This CDR3 reads CSVEDRTGANYGYTF. In nucleotides, the CDR3 is TGCAGCGTTGAAGATCGCACAGGGGCTAACTATGGCTACACCTTC.

This clonotype showed up many times. V is TRBV28 and J is TRBJ2-1; 7 positions agree with TRBD2. CDR3 size: 14 residues. With 3 bases clipped from V and 5 bases from J, the junction kept 4 bases outside the gene matches. Germline assignment: CDR1 MDHEN and CDR2 SYDVKM. Here the CDR3 reads CASSFSGRNNEQFF. The CDR3 nucleotides are TGTGCCAGCAGTTTTAGCGGGCGTAACAATGAGCAGTTCTTC.

The sample holds many counts of this clonotype. The chain is built from TRBV12-3 or TRBV12-4 and TRBJ1-2; D is possibly TRBD1 (6 bases). The CDR3 consists of 17 residues. V dropped 0 bases and J dropped 5 bases, with 19 bases sitting between them. DNA for the CDR3: TGTGCCAGCAGTTTAGCCGGTCCGGGGGCCGGTAATTATGGCTACACCTTC. This encodes CASSLAGPGAGNYGYTF.

In its sample, this clonotype was seen many times. This chain connects TRBV9 to TRBJ2-3; D is possibly TRBD1 or TRBD2 (5 bases each). Germline V gene sequence: CDR1 SGDLS, CDR2 YYNGEE. Trimming took off 3 bases at V and 1 base at J, with 12 bases between the two ends. This CDR3 has 15 residues. The CDR3 DNA sequence: TGTGCCAGCAGCGAGGGACCTAGGCGCACAGATACGCAGTATTTT. Its translation is CASSEGPRRTDTQYF. Supplemented by reference TRBV9 and TRBJ2-3, the full variable domain reads DSGVTQTPKHLITATGQRVTLRCSPRSGDLSVYWYQQSLDQGLQFLIQYYNGEERAKGNILERFSAQQFPDLHSELNLSSLELGDSALYFCASSEGPRRTDTQYFGPGTRLTVL.

The chain employs TRBV5-4 and TRBJ2-6; 7 bases are shared with TRBD1. V was pared by 5 bases and J by 0 bases, with 8 bases of the junction left unmatched. This CDR3 has 17 residues. CDR1 and CDR2 (germline): SGHNT, YYREEE (reference sequence). The CDR3 sequence: CASRTGSLGSGANVLTF. CDR3 bases: TGTGCCAGCAGGACAGGGTCCTTGGGCTCTGGGGCCAACGTCCTGACTTTC.

The chain couples TRBV11-3 to TRBJ1-1; TRBD1 matches at 7 bases. This CDR3 comprises 15 residues. Germline CDR1 reads SGHNT; CDR2 reads YENEEA. V lost 4 bases to trimming and J lost 5 bases; unmatched junction nucleotides: 10. DNA of the CDR3: TGTGCCAGCAGCTCCCGCCGACAGGGAAGTACTGAAGCTTTCTTT. Translated: CASSSRRQGSTEAFF.

The chain joins TRBV3-1 to TRBJ1-2; D is unclear. The germline CDR1 and CDR2 sequences are LGHDT and YNNKEL (reference sequence). This CDR3 spans 16 amino acids. Trimming pared 0 bases from V and 0 bases from J, leaving 11 bases between. In DNA form, the CDR3 reads TGTGCCAGCAGCCAAGATCGACGGTCCTCTAACTATGGCTACACCTTC. Translated, it gives CASSQDRRSSNYGYTF.

This clonotype was observed at least ten times. CDR3 bases: TGTGCCAGCAGTGAAGATCCGGACAATGAGCAGTTCTTC. Translating it yields CASSEDPDNEQFF. The chain uses TRBV2 and TRBJ2-1; D is unresolved. The CDR3 covers 13 residues. The V gene lost 1 base and the J gene lost 5 bases, with 6 bases spanning the gap. Germline V gene lookup returns CDR1 SNHLY and CDR2 FYNNEI.

This clonotype was detected many times. The rearrangement links TRBV14 to TRBJ1-2, with a possible D match to TRBD1 (6 bases). This CDR3 spans 14 amino acids. Trimming took 2 bases from V and 8 from J, leaving 15 bases between them. Germline-derived CDR1 and CDR2 are SGHDN and FVKESK. The CDR3 bases are TGTGCCAGCAGCCAATTCGGCAGGGGTGACGGCTACACCTTC. Amino acids: CASSQFGRGDGYTF.

The V call is TRBV2, the J call TRBJ2-2, with D maybe TRBD2 (6 bases). V shed 0 bases and J shed 7 bases, with 6 bases lying between them. The CDR3 runs 13 residues. CDR1 and CDR2 (germline): SNHLY, FYNNEI. The CDR3 region is CASSEAEGGELFF. CDR3 sequence (DNA): TGTGCCAGCAGTGAAGCGGAGGGCGGGGAGCTGTTTTTT.

A remark on this clonotype: This may stem from a read error, because a much larger clone lies one nucleotide away. This chain connects TRBV7-9 to TRBJ2-7; D assignment may be TRBD1 or TRBD2 (5 bases each). The CDR3 sequence is 13 residues long. V dropped 1 base and J dropped 6 bases, with 10 bases sitting between them. Germline-derived CDR1 and CDR2 are SEHNR and FQNEAQ (reference sequence). The CDR3, as DNA: TGTGCCAGCAGCTTAGATGAGGGGACCGAGCAGTACTTC. Protein: CASSLDEGTEQYF.

Many counts were recorded for this clonotype. The V gene is TRBV7-9, the J gene TRBJ1-6; D ambiguous. Between the trimmed V and J ends, which lost 5 bases and 7 bases, there was a span of 9 bases. From germline, CDR1 is SEHNR and CDR2 FQNEAQ (reference sequence). The CDR3 totals 13 residues. The chain's CDR3 is CASSQHTNSPLHF. As DNA, the CDR3 is TGTGCCAGCAGCCAACATACCAATTCACCCCTCCACTTT.

This clonotype was recorded at least ten times. The chain employs TRBV11-2 and TRBJ1-1, with D possibly being TRBD1 (5 bases). The CDR3 runs to 19 residues. Trimming pared 4 bases from V and 5 bases from J, leaving 29 bases between. The germline gives CDR1 SGHAT, CDR2 FQNNGV. The CDR3 nucleotides are TGTGCCAGCAGCTCAATAAAGAGGCCTTCGGGACGGCTGCGGACTGAAGCTTTCTTT. Its translation: CASSSIKRPSGRLRTEAFF.

This clonotype has only a few counts. This chain connects TRBV24-1 to TRBJ1-1, with D unresolved. The CDR3 spans 13 residues. CDR1 KGHDR and CDR2 SFDVKD come from the germline V gene. V was shortened by 9 bases and J by 4 bases, with 14 bases between the two germline ends. The CDR3 DNA is TGTGCCACCGCAGATCAGTGGGGCACTGAAGCTTTCTTT. Its translation is CATADQWGTEAFF.

The V call is TRBV5-4, the J call TRBJ2-4, with 12 bases fitting TRBD2. This CDR3 is built from 15 residues. The V and J ends lost 3 bases and 5 bases, in that order; junction bases with no gene match: 3. Germline V gene data show CDR1 as SGHNT and CDR2 as YYREEE (reference sequence). The CDR3 sequence is CASSSGLAGQNIQYF. The CDR3, as DNA: TGTGCCAGCAGCTCAGGACTAGCGGGGCAAAACATTCAGTACTTC.

V usage is TRBV6-5 and J usage is TRBJ2-3, with 7 positions matching TRBD2. CDR3 length equals 16 residues. Germline assignment: CDR1 MNHEY and CDR2 SVGAGI. V lost 2 bases, J lost 5 bases, and 10 bases stayed unmatched. The CDR3: CASSYDGTNGLDTQYF. The DNA of the CDR3 is TGTGCCAGCAGTTACGATGGGACTAATGGTTTAGATACGCAGTATTTT.

This clonotype was counted ten times or more. The rearrangement links TRBV7-2 to TRBJ1-1, with D possibly matching TRBD1 (6 bases). This CDR3 has 15 residues. Trimming cost V 1 base and J 3 bases, with 12 bases left between them. Germline assignment: CDR1 SGHTA and CDR2 FQGNSA. CDR3 residues: CASSLVPGADTEAFF. The CDR3 coding sequence is TGTGCCAGCAGCTTAGTTCCAGGGGCGGACACTGAAGCTTTCTTT.

This clonotype was observed at least ten times. The genes are TRBV11-1 and TRBJ2-3, with a tentative D call TRBD2 (7 bases). Per the germline V gene, CDR1 is SGHAT and CDR2 is FQDESV (reference sequence). V was cut by 4 bases and J by 5 bases, with 13 bases left in between. CDR3 size: 14 residues. CDR3 loop: CASSSPRGGDTQYF. The CDR3 DNA sequence: TGTGCCAGCAGCTCTCCGAGGGGGGGAGATACGCAGTATTTT. Full variable domain (rest looked up from reference TRBV11-1 and TRBJ2-3): EAEVAQSPRYKITEKSQAVAFWCDPISGHATLYWYRQILGQGPELLVQFQDESVVDDSQLPKDRFSAERLKGVDSTLKIQPAELGDSAMYLCASSSPRGGDTQYFGPGTRLTVL.

At least ten counts were recorded for this clonotype. The chain combines TRBV29-1 with TRBJ2-3, with 8 bases that match TRBD2. The CDR3 has 11 residues. V shed 0 bases and J 12 bases; nucleotides not matched to a gene: 2. Looked up from germline, CDR1 is SQVTM and CDR2 is ANQGSEA. This chain's CDR3 is CSVEDGGAQYF. In nucleotides, the CDR3 is TGCAGCGTTGAAGACGGGGGGGCTCAGTATTTT.

The sample holds many counts of this clonotype. This rearrangement joins TRBV6-6 to TRBJ2-4, with D maybe TRBD1 (5 bases). Germline assignment: CDR1 MNHNY and CDR2 SVGAGI (reference sequence). The CDR3 spans 16 residues. Trimming cost V 6 bases and J 0 bases, with 15 bases left between them. CDR3 region: CASRPQGPQAKNIQYF. The CDR3 coding sequence is TGTGCCAGCAGGCCGCAGGGCCCCCAAGCCAAAAACATTCAGTACTTC.

The table lists this clonotype with many counts. The chain employs TRBV24-1 and TRBJ1-5; weak D call: TRBD1 (6 bases). The CDR3 sequence is 16 residues long. The germline V and J ends were trimmed by 2 bases and 1 base, with 11 bases remaining between them. Germline V gives CDR1 KGHDR, CDR2 SFDVKD. The CDR3 is CATSDSTGRSNQPQHF. Written as DNA, the CDR3 is TGTGCCACCAGTGATTCCACAGGGCGCAGCAATCAGCCCCAGCATTTT.

This clonotype was counted many times. The chain links TRBV28 to TRBJ2-3, with D unresolved. V gave up 2 bases and J gave up 2 bases, with 8 bases separating them. CDR1 MDHEN and CDR2 SYDVKM come from the germline V gene. CDR3 length: 14 amino acids. The CDR3 DNA follows: TGTGCCAGCAGTTTAGGACCTCTCACAGATACGCAGTATTTT. This encodes CASSLGPLTDTQYF.

At least ten counts were recorded for this clonotype. The chain recombines TRBV12-3 or TRBV12-4 with TRBJ1-1; 7 bases match TRBD1. Trimming removed 5 bases from V and 6 bases from J; junction bases left unmatched: 9. This CDR3 region has 14 residues. This CDR3 is CASSGDRAPAEAFF. CDR3 in DNA: TGTGCCAGCAGTGGCGACAGGGCGCCGGCTGAAGCTTTCTTT.

This clonotype was counted ten times or more. V usage is TRBV20-1 and J usage is TRBJ1-6; possible D gene TRBD1, 5 bases. The CDR3 length is 13 residues. Per germline, CDR1 DFQATT and CDR2 SNEGSKA (reference sequence). The V end was cut by 5 bases, the J end by 5 bases, with 10 bases between. CDR3 in DNA: TGCAGTGCTCGGCGACAGAATAATTCACCCCTCCACTTT. Translation: CSARRQNNSPLHF.

This clonotype was found many times. The chain has TRBV18 and TRBJ2-1; 12 bases fit TRBD2. J gave up 6 bases and V 6 bases, and 6 bases lay outside the gene matches. Germline V lookup: CDR1 KGHSH, CDR2 LQKENI. The CDR3 has 15 amino acids. The CDR3 DNA reads as TGTGCCAGCTCCCTAGCGGGGGGGACTGCCAATGAGCAGTTCTTC. It translates to CASSLAGGTANEQFF.

This clonotype was seen a few times. The CDR3 is CASSLEWLGYEQYF. Written as DNA, the CDR3 is TGTGCCAGCAGTTTAGAGTGGTTAGGCTACGAGCAGTACTTC. The rearrangement joins TRBV12-3 or TRBV12-4 to TRBJ2-7; D not certain. Trimming pared 1 base from V and 3 bases from J, leaving 10 bases between. CDR3 length: 14 amino acids.

The table lists this clonotype with many counts. Written as DNA, the CDR3 is TGCGCCAGCAGCCAAGATACCCAGGGGATCCAGCCCCAGCATTTT. Protein sequence: CASSQDTQGIQPQHF. V and J are TRBV4-1 and TRBJ1-5; tentatively, D is TRBD1 (6 bases). V was trimmed by 0 bases and J by 7 bases, leaving 13 bases between them. Germline V lookup: CDR1 MGHRA, CDR2 YSYEKL. There are 15 residues in the CDR3.

This clonotype was seen repeatedly, ten times or more. V gene TRBV4-3 combines with J gene TRBJ2-5; either TRBD1 or TRBD2 may supply D (5 bases each). The germline V gene encodes CDR1 LGHNA and CDR2 YSLEER. This CDR3 contains 15 residues. Trimming left V 0 bases short and J 4 bases short, with 12 bases between. The CDR3, as DNA: TGCGCCAGCAGCCAAGATTGGGGGAGTCGAGAGACCCAGTACTTC. This sequence encodes CASSQDWGSRETQYF.